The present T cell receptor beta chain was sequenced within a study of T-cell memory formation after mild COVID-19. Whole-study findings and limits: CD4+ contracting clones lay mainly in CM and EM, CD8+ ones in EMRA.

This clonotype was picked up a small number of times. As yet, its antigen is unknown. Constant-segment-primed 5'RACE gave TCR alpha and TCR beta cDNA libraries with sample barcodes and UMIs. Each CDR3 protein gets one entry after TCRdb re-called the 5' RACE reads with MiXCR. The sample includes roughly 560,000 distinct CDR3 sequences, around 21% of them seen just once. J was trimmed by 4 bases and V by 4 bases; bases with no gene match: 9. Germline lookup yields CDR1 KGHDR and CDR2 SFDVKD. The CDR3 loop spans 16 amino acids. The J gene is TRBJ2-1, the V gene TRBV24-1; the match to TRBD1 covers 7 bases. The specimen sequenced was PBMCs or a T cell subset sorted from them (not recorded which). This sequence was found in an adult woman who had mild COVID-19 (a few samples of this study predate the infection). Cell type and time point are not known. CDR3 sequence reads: CATSESDRVLYNEQFF. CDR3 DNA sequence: TGTGCCACCAGTGAGAGCGACAGGGTATTATACAATGAGCAGTTCTTC.